The 23 T cell receptor beta chains reported below all come from one sample, sequenced in a study of blood T cells in healthy people across ages. PCR was performed a second time for roughly 7 to 12 cycles using a sample-barcoded 5' primer and a J-beta primer mix. TCRdb used MiXCR to reprocess the 5' RACE reads, holding one entry per CDR3 protein. The sample records more than 800,000 distinct CDR3 sequences, 29% being singletons. The material sequenced was blood. These receptors were taken from a woman of 80 years or more in good health.

This clonotype has at least ten counts. The chain uses TRBV12-3 or TRBV12-4 and TRBJ1-5, with unresolved D. The CDR3 has 14 amino acids. V lost 5 bases and J 4 bases, leaving 12 bases between the germline ends. CDR3 nucleotide sequence: TGTGCCAGCAGTCCGTCTAATAATAATCAGCCCCAGCATTTT. Its protein is CASSPSNNNQPQHF.

The table lists this clonotype with many counts. CDR3 coding DNA: TGCAGCGCCTACCGACAGGGAGCGTACAATGAGCAGTTCTTC. Translating it yields CSAYRQGAYNEQFF. V is TRBV29-1 and J is TRBJ2-1; 7 bases map to TRBD1. V shed 7 bases and J 4 bases; nucleotides not matched to a gene: 10. There are 14 residues in the CDR3. The germline CDR1 and CDR2 sequences are SQVTM and ANQGSEA.

This clonotype was seen ten or more times. The rearrangement uses TRBV5-1 and TRBJ1-5; D unresolved. With 5 bases removed from V and 4 bases from J, the gap between germline ends came to 13 bases. The germline V gene has CDR1 SGHRS and CDR2 YFSETQ. CDR3 size: 14 residues. The CDR3 spells CASRYSPSNQPQHF. The CDR3 DNA reads TGCGCCAGCAGATACAGTCCCTCTAATCAGCCCCAGCATTTT.

The chain uses TRBV7-2 and TRBJ2-6; 10 nucleotides match TRBD2. From germline, CDR1 is SGHTA and CDR2 FQGNSA. J gave up 0 bases and V 1 base, and 3 bases lay outside the gene matches. This CDR3 contains 18 residues. CDR3 in amino acids: CASSLVSSGSSGANVLTF. DNA for the CDR3: TGTGCCAGCAGCTTAGTATCTAGCGGGAGCTCTGGGGCCAACGTCCTGACTTTC.

The chain is built from TRBV7-3 and TRBJ1-4, with no clear D. Germline V gene sequence: CDR1 SGHTA, CDR2 FQGTGA. V lost 5 bases and J 5 bases, leaving 9 bases between the germline ends. The CDR3 loop spans 13 amino acids. Here the CDR3 reads CASSPGVNEKLFF. CDR3 DNA sequence: TGTGCCAGCAGCCCCGGGGTCAATGAAAAACTGTTTTTT.

The V and J genes are TRBV15 and TRBJ2-7; D tentatively fits TRBD1 or TRBD2 (6 bases each). Trimming took off 0 bases at V and 3 bases at J, with 12 bases between the two ends. The CDR3 runs 15 residues. In germline, CDR1 is LNHNV, CDR2 YYDKDF (reference sequence). The DNA for the CDR3 is TGTGCCACCAGCAGAGAGCGGGACAACTGCTACGAGCAGTACTTC. It codes for CATSRERDNCYEQYF.

This clonotype was seen many times. The V and J genes are TRBV20-1 and TRBJ2-1, with 10 positions matching TRBD2. V shed 6 bases, J shed 6 bases, and the junction held 11 bases outside the gene matches. This CDR3 is built from 15 residues. The germline V gene has CDR1 DFQATT and CDR2 SNEGSKA (reference sequence). The CDR3 loop reads CSAPDRAGGINEQFF. The CDR3 coding sequence is TGCAGTGCCCCCGACCGAGCGGGGGGGATCAATGAGCAGTTCTTC.

A remark on this clonotype: With a much larger clone just one base away, this may be a read error. The chain joins TRBV2 to TRBJ2-1; D is uncertain. This CDR3 comprises 13 residues. Per germline, CDR1 SNHLY and CDR2 FYNNEI. CDR3 region: CASSEIVDNGQFF. The CDR3 DNA reads TGTGCCAGCAGTGAAATAGTAGACAATGGGCAGTTCTTC.

This clonotype was seen only a few times. A much bigger clone sits one base away, suggesting this may be a read error. The CDR3 coding sequence is TGTGCCAGCAGCCGCGACCAGGGGAATGAGCAGTACTTC. Residues: CASSRDQGNEQYF. The V call is TRBV7-2, the J call TRBJ2-7; D may be TRBD1 (6 bases). The germline CDR1 and CDR2 sequences are SGHTA and FQGNSA. The CDR3 totals 13 residues. V lost 5 bases, J lost 7 bases, and 15 bases lay in between.

The chain combines TRBV20-1 with TRBJ2-7; perhaps TRBD2 as D (6 bases). V was cut by 0 bases and J by 3 bases, with 6 bases left in between. Germline lookup yields CDR1 DFQATT and CDR2 SNEGSKA (reference sequence). CDR3 length: 12 residues. DNA for the CDR3: TGCAGTGCTAGAGAGGGGGGCTACGAGCAGTACTTC. Translated: CSAREGGYEQYF.

The chain uses TRBV6-1 and TRBJ2-2; tentatively, D is TRBD2 (6 bases). CDR1 and CDR2 from the germline V gene are MNHNS and SASEGT. CDR3 length equals 14 residues. Trimming took off 2 bases at V and 6 bases at J, with 10 bases between the two ends. CDR3 amino acids: CASSESWGAGELFF. CDR3 in DNA: TGTGCCAGCAGTGAATCTTGGGGGGCCGGGGAGCTGTTTTTT.

This clonotype showed up many times. The chain recombines TRBV7-9 with TRBJ2-4; the D is unclear. V lost 3 bases to trimming and J lost 2 bases, with 5 bases between them. The germline V gene encodes CDR1 SEHNR and CDR2 FQNEAQ (reference sequence). This CDR3 is 13 amino acids long. The CDR3 here is CASSLITKNIQYF. The CDR3 nucleotides are TGTGCCAGCAGCTTGATTACCAAAAACATTCAGTACTTC.

The CDR3 sequence: CSAQRPGGASQPQHF. DNA of the CDR3: TGCAGTGCCCAGAGACCGGGGGGGGCCAGTCAGCCCCAGCATTTT. The gene calls are TRBV20-1 and TRBJ1-5; D is possibly TRBD1 (6 bases). Between the trimmed V and J ends, which lost 6 bases and 6 bases, there was a span of 21 bases. The CDR3 has 15 amino acids. Germline CDR1 is DFQATT and CDR2 is SNEGSKA (reference sequence).

This clonotype was counted between two and nine times. The chain couples TRBV6-1 to TRBJ1-2; 8 positions agree with TRBD1. CDR1 and CDR2 (germline): MNHNS, SASEGT. CDR3 size: 15 residues. Trimming at V came to 7 bases and at J to 0 bases, leaving 7 bases not matched to a gene. CDR3 DNA: TGTGCCAGCACTGCCGGACAGGGTACTAACTATGGCTACACCTTC. Translated: CASTAGQGTNYGYTF.

The rearrangement links TRBV18 to TRBJ1-5, with D perhaps matching TRBD1 (6 bases). The CDR3 is made up of 17 amino acids. Trimming pared 2 bases from V and 4 bases from J, leaving 18 bases between. Germline values: CDR1 KGHSH, CDR2 LQKENI. The CDR3 nucleotides are TGTGCCAGCTCACCATCAGGGGCCATGAGAGGAAATCAGCCCCAGCATTTT. Its translation is CASSPSGAMRGNQPQHF.

In this sample, this clonotype turned up a few times. V usage is TRBV19 and J usage is TRBJ1-4; 9 bases are shared with TRBD1. Germline V gene data show CDR1 as LNHDA and CDR2 as SQIVND (reference sequence). CDR3 length equals 13 residues. The V segment lost 9 bases and the J segment 11 bases; nucleotides outside the gene matches: 10. The CDR3 sequence: CARRDRAGRKLFF. The CDR3 DNA follows: TGTGCCAGAAGGGACAGGGCGGGTCGGAAACTGTTTTTT.

The chain combines TRBV5-6 with TRBJ2-4; D might be TRBD1 (5 bases). The germline V gene has CDR1 SGHDT and CDR2 YYEEEE. The ends were cut back, 6 bases at V and 1 base at J, with 11 bases in the middle. This CDR3 spans 14 amino acids. Here the CDR3 reads CASIQKGAKNIQYF. The CDR3 DNA follows: TGTGCCAGCATCCAAAAGGGGGCCAAAAACATTCAGTACTTC.

This clonotype was observed many times. This may come from a read error, since a much larger clone is one base off. The J gene is TRBJ2-1, the V gene TRBV6-1, with D perhaps given as TRBD1 or TRBD2 (5 bases each). The ends were cut back, 5 bases at V and 3 bases at J, with 14 bases in the middle. CDR3 size: 15 residues. Per germline, CDR1 MNHNS and CDR2 SASEGT. CDR3 nucleotides: TGTGCCAGCAGTCGATGGGGGAGCGACTACAATGAGCAGTTCTTC. Amino acids: CASSRWGSDYNEQFF.

Comment on this clonotype: A much larger clone sits a single nucleotide away, making a read error possible. V usage is TRBV7-2 and J usage is TRBJ2-3; 9 bases line up with TRBD2. The CDR3 contains 16 residues. Germline loops: CDR1 SGHTA, CDR2 FQGNSA. Trimming at V came to 6 bases and at J to 6 bases, leaving 13 bases not matched to a gene. The CDR3 sequence: CASRPSWAGGTDTQYF. For the CDR3, the DNA is TGTGCCAGCAGACCGAGCTGGGCGGGGGGGACGGATACGCAGTATTTT.

In its sample, this clonotype was seen many times. The chain carries TRBV2 and TRBJ2-7, with TRBD2 identical over 7 bases. The V gene's germline CDR1 is SNHLY and CDR2 FYNNEI. J lost 2 bases, V lost 8 bases, and 0 bases had no gene match. The CDR3 consists of 11 residues. The CDR3 bases are TGTGCCAGCGGACTAGCCTACGAGCAGTACTTC. It is translated as CASGLAYEQYF.

This clonotype was detected many times. The chain couples TRBV30 to TRBJ1-2; D is possibly TRBD1 (5 bases). Germline CDR1 is GTSNPN and CDR2 is SVGIG (reference sequence). With 1 base removed from V and 0 bases from J, the gap between germline ends came to 12 bases. This CDR3 spans 15 amino acids. DNA for the CDR3: TGTGCCTGGAGTGATTCCGGGACGGCTAACTATGGCTACACCTTC. This encodes CAWSDSGTANYGYTF.

With respect to this clonotype: This sequence may be a read error, since a much larger clone differs from it by one base. The chain links TRBV12-3 or TRBV12-4 to TRBJ2-3, with 10 bases that match TRBD2. The V segment lost 4 bases and the J segment 0 bases; nucleotides outside the gene matches: 7. This CDR3 comprises 17 residues. The CDR3 DNA is TGTGCCAGCAGTTGGGGAGGGACTAGCGTTAGCACAGATACGCAGTATTTT. The encoded protein is CASSWGGTSVSTDTQYF.

The table lists this clonotype with many counts. The chain carries TRBV20-1 and TRBJ2-7; D possibly corresponds to TRBD2 (5 bases). The V and J ends lost 6 bases and 7 bases respectively, with 22 bases between them. This CDR3 spans 14 amino acids. CDR1 and CDR2 from the germline V gene are DFQATT and SNEGSKA (reference sequence). The CDR3 nucleotides are TGCAGTGCCCAGATCGGGAACCCCATCGGAGAGCAGTACTTC. Encoded protein: CSAQIGNPIGEQYF.